These T cell receptor beta chains were read from a single sample in a study of tumor-infiltrating lymphocytes in oesophageal squamous cell carcinoma. MiXCR, applied by TCRdb to the PCR reads, yields one record per CDR3 protein. Of about 11,000 distinct CDR3 sequences detected, around 53% appear once; the ten largest clones hold about a third. Material: esophageal tumor tissue. Receptors originate from a male donor with esophageal squamous cell carcinoma. Each CDR3 is given with its conserved first and last residue. D genes are given only for firm matches. Where a row states a size, it is once, few, many or the class of an expanded clone; other rows omit it.

clone_size j_call d_call v_call cdr3_nt cdr3_aa
- TRBJ2-3 TRBD2 TRBV6-1 TGTGCCAGCAGGGAACGCGGGAGGGCCGGAGATACGCAGTATTTT CASRERGRAGDTQYF
- TRBJ2-2 - TRBV7-2 TGTGCCAGCAGCCTGAGAGCTGTCACCGGGGAGCTGTTTTTT CASSLRAVTGELFF
few TRBJ2-5 - TRBV6-1 TGTGCCAGCATTCGAGCGGTCGGGGAGACCCAGTACTTC CASIRAVGETQYF
- TRBJ2-1 TRBD2 TRBV7-4 TGTGCCAGCAGCTTAGCTAGCGGGAGCAAGCAGTTCTTC CASSLASGSKQFF
- TRBJ2-7 TRBD2 TRBV7-2 TGTGCCAGCAGCGTTACTAGCGGGTTTTCCTACGAGCAGTACTTC CASSVTSGFSYEQYF
- TRBJ2-4 TRBD1 TRBV6-8 TGTGCCAGCAGTAGACCGGGACAGAGAGCCAAAAACATTCAGTACTTC CASSRPGQRAKNIQYF
few TRBJ1-6 - TRBV11-2 TGTGCCAGCAGCTTACTAGCGGGGGTCTACGAGCAGTACTTT CASSLLAGVYEQYF
few TRBJ2-7 - TRBV7-2 TGTGCCAGCAGCTTTTATGTGGACGATTCACCCCTCCACTTC CASSFYVDDSPLHF
- TRBJ2-5 TRBD1 TRBV11-1 TGTGCCAGCCTTTGGACAGGGCCTTACAATGAGCAGTACTTC CASLWTGPYNEQYF
- TRBJ2-7 - TRBV28 TGTGCCAGCAGTTTACGAGACAGGTTCCTCTCCTACGAGCAGTACTTC CASSLRDRFLSYEQYF
once TRBJ1-5 TRBD1 TRBV7-8 TGTGCCAGCAGCTTAGGACAGGGTGAGCAGCCCCAGCATTTT CASSLGQGEQPQHF
- TRBJ2-1 - TRBV24-1 TGTGCCACCACCTTGGGCAATGAGCAGTTCTTC CATTLGNEQFF
- TRBJ2-7 - TRBV7-2 TGTGCCAGCAGCCTAGGGGGGAGTCTCGGCGAGCAGTACTTC CASSLGGSLGEQYF
few TRBJ2-3 TRBD1 TRBV7-2 TGTGCCAGCAGCTTAGCGGGGACAGGGGGCACAGATACGCAGTATTTT CASSLAGTGGTDTQYF
- TRBJ2-3 TRBD2 TRBV7-2 TGTGCCAGCAGCCCCTCGGACGGGAGGCGGGCAGATACGCAGTATTTT CASSPSDGRRADTQYF
many TRBJ1-5 TRBD1 TRBV5-1 TGCGCCAGCAGCCAAACAGGGGCAGGGCCCCAGCATTTT CASSQTGAGPQHF
- TRBJ2-3 - TRBV11-3 TGTGCCAGCAGCTCAGGAGGGGGATTTGGAACAGATACGCAGTATTTT CASSSGGGFGTDTQYF
- TRBJ2-7 TRBD2 TRBV7-8 TGTGCCAGCAGCCGCACTAGCGGGAGTGGGTACGAGCAGTACTTC CASSRTSGSGYEQYF
- TRBJ2-7 TRBD2 TRBV7-2 TGTGCCAGCAGCCCTCGCGCTAGCGGGATATACGAGCAGTACTTC CASSPRASGIYEQYF
- TRBJ2-1 - TRBV7-6 TGTGCCAGCAGCTACGGGGGTAGCTCCTACAATGAGCAGTTCTTC CASSYGGSSYNEQFF
medium-sized TRBJ1-1 - TRBV10-3 TGTGCCATCAGTGCGTCGACAGGCAAGAACACTGAAGCTTTCTTT CAISASTGKNTEAFF
- TRBJ2-7 - TRBV6-8 TGTGCCAGCAGGGCGAAGGGGCCTCCCAACGAGCAGTACTTC CASRAKGPPNEQYF
medium-sized TRBJ2-6 - TRBV6-6 TGTGCCAGCAGTTACGGCTCTGGGGCCAACGTCCTGACTTTC CASSYGSGANVLTF
few TRBJ2-1 TRBD2 TRBV7-9 TGTGCCAGCCGAGCCGGGACTAGGAACAATGAGCAGTTCTTC CASRAGTRNNEQFF
- TRBJ1-1 - TRBV7-2 TGTGCCAGCAGCTTAGACAGGGATACCGCTGAAGCTTTCTTT CASSLDRDTAEAFF
- TRBJ2-1 TRBD2 TRBV6-4 TGTGCCAGCAGTTCGGGAGGGAGCTCCTACAATGAGCAGTTCTTC CASSSGGSSYNEQFF
medium-sized TRBJ1-5 - TRBV7-2 TGTGCCAGCAGCCAGAGGTCTGGGGACAATCAGCCCCAGCATTTT CASSQRSGDNQPQHF
many TRBJ1-1 TRBD1 TRBV6-1 TGTGCCAGCCGGGACAGGGGTTATAACACTGAAGCTTTCTTT CASRDRGYNTEAFF
- TRBJ2-5 - TRBV7-6 TGTGCTAGCAGCTTAACCCGAGGGGAGACCCAGTACTTC CASSLTRGETQYF
- TRBJ2-5 TRBD1 TRBV19 TGTGCCAGTAGTAAAAACAGGGGTGAGACCCAGTACTTC CASSKNRGETQYF
many TRBJ2-3 - TRBV25-1 TGTGCCAGCGCTAAGACAGATACGCAGTATTTT CASAKTDTQYF
- TRBJ2-7 - TRBV24-1 TGTGCCACTCAGGGAAACAATGAGCAGTACTTC CATQGNNEQYF
- TRBJ2-1 TRBD1 TRBV7-9 TGTGCCAGCAGCTGGGACAGGTTCTCCTACGAGCAGTTCTTC CASSWDRFSYEQFF
few TRBJ2-7 - TRBV7-6 TGTGCCAGCAGTTTAACGGTCCAGGTAAACCACGAGCAGTACTTC CASSLTVQVNHEQYF
once TRBJ2-7 TRBD1 TRBV4-1 TGCGCCAGCAGCCAAGGCGGGGACAGGGTTACCTACGAGCAGTACTTC CASSQGGDRVTYEQYF
- TRBJ2-7 - TRBV12-3/TRBV12-4 TGTGCCAGCAGCCTTGGGGTGGGACAGTACTTC CASSLGVGQYF
- TRBJ2-7 - TRBV6-6 TGTGCCAGCAGTTACGTTGGACTACACCCTTTAATCGATACGCAGTACTTC CASSYVGLHPLIDTQYF
- TRBJ2-1 TRBD2 TRBV7-6 TGTGCCAGCAGCCCCCGGACTAGCGTGTACAATGAGCAGTTCTTC CASSPRTSVYNEQFF
- TRBJ2-5 TRBD2 TRBV7-2 TGTGCCAGCAGCTTAGTTCGGGGGGGCCGGGCGAGGACCCAGTACTTC CASSLVRGGRARTQYF
- TRBJ2-2 - TRBV6-6 TGTGCCAGCAGTGTCCGGGACCCCCGTTCCGGGGAGCTGTTTTTT CASSVRDPRSGELFF
- TRBJ1-6 - TRBV6-6 TGTGCCAGCAGTTACTCATTCGACCTAAGCTCCTACGAGCAGTACTTT CASSYSFDLSSYEQYF
- TRBJ2-1 - TRBV7-3 TGTGCCAGCAGCCAAGGGAGCCACAATGAGCAGTTCTTC CASSQGSHNEQFF
many TRBJ2-7 - TRBV11-2 TGTGCCAGCAGCTTATTCGTGAGTGAGCAGTACTTC CASSLFVSEQYF
once TRBJ2-2 - TRBV27 TGTGCCAGCACCAGGGGGGCATCCGGGGAGCTGTTTTTT CASTRGASGELFF
- TRBJ2-3 - TRBV6-2/TRBV6-3 TGTGCCAGCAGTGCCGTGGGGCAAACAGATACGCAGTATTTT CASSAVGQTDTQYF
few TRBJ2-1 - TRBV6-1 TGTGCCAGCAGTGAATTTGTCAGGGCCGGCAATGAGCAGTTCTTC CASSEFVRAGNEQFF
once TRBJ2-1 - TRBV7-9 TGTGCCAGCAGCTTGTTAGTGCCGAGCTCCTACAATGAGCAGTTCTTC CASSLLVPSSYNEQFF
few TRBJ2-3 - TRBV7-2 TGTGCCAGCAGCACCACTACTAGCACAGATACGCAGTATTTT CASSTTTSTDTQYF
few TRBJ2-1 - TRBV7-8 TGTGCCAGCAGCCCGGGGGGCTTTACATATGAGCAGTTCTTC CASSPGGFTYEQFF
- TRBJ2-7 - TRBV6-9 TGTGCCAGCAGTTACGCTCCCTTACATGGGGGCTACGAGCAGTACTTC CASSYAPLHGGYEQYF
- TRBJ2-3 TRBD2 TRBV7-3 TGTGCCAGCAGCTTATCAGCGGGAAACACAGATTCGCAGTATTTT CASSLSAGNTDSQYF
- TRBJ2-3 TRBD2 TRBV7-6 TGTGCCAGCAGCTTAGTCGGGCAGGGAGGGACCCAGTATTTT CASSLVGQGGTQYF
- TRBJ2-1 TRBD2 TRBV7-9 TGTGCCAGCAGCTTAGCAGCGGGGGGGTACAATGAGCAGTTCTTC CASSLAAGGYNEQFF
few TRBJ2-5 - TRBV7-6 TGTGCCAGCAGCTTAGTTGGTCCTAGCCCAGGCCAAGAGACCCAGTACTTC CASSLVGPSPGQETQYF
medium-sized TRBJ2-1 - TRBV12-3/TRBV12-4 TGTGCCAGCAGTTTAGCAAATGAGCAGTTCTTC CASSLANEQFF
- TRBJ2-7 TRBD1 TRBV18 TGTGCCAGCTCACCACCGGGACAGCAAACTTACGAGCAGTACTTC CASSPPGQQTYEQYF
few TRBJ2-1 - TRBV7-2 TGTGCCAGCAGCCAACAACTAGTTCTACTTGAGCAGTTCTTC CASSQQLVLLEQFF
once TRBJ2-1 TRBD2 TRBV19 TGTGCCAGTAGTATCCCCCGGGGAGCGGGGGGTAATGAGCAGTTCTTC CASSIPRGAGGNEQFF
few TRBJ2-1 TRBD1 TRBV24-1 TGTGCCACCAGTGACCCGTCCGGGACAGCTCGAAATGAGCAGTTCTTC CATSDPSGTARNEQFF